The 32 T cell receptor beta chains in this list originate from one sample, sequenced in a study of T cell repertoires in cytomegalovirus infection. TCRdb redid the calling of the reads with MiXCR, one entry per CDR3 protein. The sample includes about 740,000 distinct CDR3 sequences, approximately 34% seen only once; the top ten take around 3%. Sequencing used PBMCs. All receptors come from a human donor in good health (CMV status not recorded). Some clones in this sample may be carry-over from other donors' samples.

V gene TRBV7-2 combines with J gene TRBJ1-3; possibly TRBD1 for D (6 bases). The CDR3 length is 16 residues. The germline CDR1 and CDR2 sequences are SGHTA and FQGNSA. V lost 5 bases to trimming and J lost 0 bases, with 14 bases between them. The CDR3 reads CASSIMTGISGNTIYF. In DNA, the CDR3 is TGTGCCAGCAGCATAATGACAGGCATCTCTGGAAACACCATATATTTT.

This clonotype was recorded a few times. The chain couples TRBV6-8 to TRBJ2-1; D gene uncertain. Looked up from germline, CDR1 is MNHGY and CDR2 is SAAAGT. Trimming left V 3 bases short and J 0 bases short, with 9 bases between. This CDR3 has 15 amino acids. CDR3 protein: CASSYVGVSYNEQFF. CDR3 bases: TGTGCCAGCAGTTATGTGGGTGTCTCCTACAATGAGCAGTTCTTC.

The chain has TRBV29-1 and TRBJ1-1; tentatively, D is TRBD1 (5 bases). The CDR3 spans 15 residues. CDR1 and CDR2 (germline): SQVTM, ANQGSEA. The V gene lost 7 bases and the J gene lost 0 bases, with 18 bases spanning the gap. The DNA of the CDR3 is TGCAGCGCCTCACCTCGCGGGGGTATGAACACTGAAGCTTTCTTT. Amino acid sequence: CSASPRGGMNTEAFF.

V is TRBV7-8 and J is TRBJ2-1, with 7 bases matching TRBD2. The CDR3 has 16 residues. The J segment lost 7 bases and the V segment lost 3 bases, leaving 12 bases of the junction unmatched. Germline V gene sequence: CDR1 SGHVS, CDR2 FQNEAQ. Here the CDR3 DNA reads TGTGCCAGCAGCTTGGCAGCAGCGGGATGGGTTAATGAGCAGTTCTTC. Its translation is CASSLAAAGWVNEQFF.

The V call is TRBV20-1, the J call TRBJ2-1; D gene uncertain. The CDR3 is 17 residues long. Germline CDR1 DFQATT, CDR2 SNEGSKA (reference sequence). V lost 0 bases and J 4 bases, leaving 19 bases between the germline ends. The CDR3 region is CSARDLLGREIYNEQFF. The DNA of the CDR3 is TGCAGTGCTAGAGATCTCCTAGGACGAGAAATTTACAATGAGCAGTTCTTC.

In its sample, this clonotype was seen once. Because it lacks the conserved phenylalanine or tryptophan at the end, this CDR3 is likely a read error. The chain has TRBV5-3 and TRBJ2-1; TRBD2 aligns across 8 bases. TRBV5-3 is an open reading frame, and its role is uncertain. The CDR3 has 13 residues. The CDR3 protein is CASSFGGGDEQFL. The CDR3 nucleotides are TGTGCCAGCAGCTTCGGGGGGGGGGATGAGCAGTTCTTA.

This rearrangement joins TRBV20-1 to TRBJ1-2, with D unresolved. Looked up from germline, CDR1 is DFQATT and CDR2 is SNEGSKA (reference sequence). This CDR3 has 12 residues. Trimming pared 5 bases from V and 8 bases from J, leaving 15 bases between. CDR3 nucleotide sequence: TGCAGTGCTCGAGGGCACGAGGGCGGCTACACCTTC. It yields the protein CSARGHEGGYTF.

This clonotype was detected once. The CDR3: CAWSGQGALRETQYF. The CDR3 nucleotides read TGTGCCTGGAGTGGACAGGGGGCGCTGAGGGAGACCCAGTACTTC. The chain carries TRBV30 and TRBJ2-5; 10 bases fit TRBD1. The junction had 7 bases not matched to a gene; V was cut back by 1 base and J by 5 bases. The CDR3 has 15 residues. The germline V gene has CDR1 GTSNPN and CDR2 SVGIG (reference sequence).

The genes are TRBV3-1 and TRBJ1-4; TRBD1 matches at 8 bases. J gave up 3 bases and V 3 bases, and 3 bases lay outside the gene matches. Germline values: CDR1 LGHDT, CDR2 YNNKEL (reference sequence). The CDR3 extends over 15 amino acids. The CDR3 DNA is TGTGCCAGCAGCCATCGGACAGGGCCTAATGAAAAACTGTTTTTT. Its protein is CASSHRTGPNEKLFF.

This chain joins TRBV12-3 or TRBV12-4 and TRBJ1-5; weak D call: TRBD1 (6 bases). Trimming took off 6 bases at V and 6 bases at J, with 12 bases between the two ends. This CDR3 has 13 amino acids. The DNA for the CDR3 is TGTGCCAGCAGAAACGTAGGGGGTCAGCCCCAGCATTTT. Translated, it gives CASRNVGGQPQHF.

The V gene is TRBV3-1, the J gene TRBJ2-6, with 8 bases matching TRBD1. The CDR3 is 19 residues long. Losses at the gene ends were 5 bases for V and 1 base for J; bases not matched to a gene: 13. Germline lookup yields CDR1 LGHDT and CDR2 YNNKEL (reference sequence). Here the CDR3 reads CASSSRTGSFKSGANVLTF. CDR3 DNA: TGTGCCAGCAGCTCACGGACAGGGAGTTTTAAATCTGGGGCCAACGTCCTGACTTTC.

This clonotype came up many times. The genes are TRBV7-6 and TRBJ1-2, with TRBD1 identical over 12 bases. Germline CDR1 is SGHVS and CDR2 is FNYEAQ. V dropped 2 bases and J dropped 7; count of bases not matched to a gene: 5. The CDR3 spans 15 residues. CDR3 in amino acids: CASSLSGTGGTGYTF. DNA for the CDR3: TGTGCCAGCAGCTTATCCGGGACAGGGGGCACTGGCTACACCTTC.

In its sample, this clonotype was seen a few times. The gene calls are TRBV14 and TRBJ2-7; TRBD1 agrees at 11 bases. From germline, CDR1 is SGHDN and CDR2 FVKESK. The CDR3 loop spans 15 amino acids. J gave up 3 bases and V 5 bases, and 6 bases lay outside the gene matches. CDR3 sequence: CASSFGTGGHYEQYF. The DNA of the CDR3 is TGTGCCAGCAGCTTCGGGACAGGGGGACACTACGAGCAGTACTTC.

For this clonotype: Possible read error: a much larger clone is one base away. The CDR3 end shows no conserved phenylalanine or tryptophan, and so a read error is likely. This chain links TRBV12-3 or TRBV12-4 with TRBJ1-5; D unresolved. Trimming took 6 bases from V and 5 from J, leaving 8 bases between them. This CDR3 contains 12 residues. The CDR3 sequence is CASSYSDQPQHL. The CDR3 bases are TGTGCCAGCAGCTATAGTGATCAGCCCCAGCATTTG.

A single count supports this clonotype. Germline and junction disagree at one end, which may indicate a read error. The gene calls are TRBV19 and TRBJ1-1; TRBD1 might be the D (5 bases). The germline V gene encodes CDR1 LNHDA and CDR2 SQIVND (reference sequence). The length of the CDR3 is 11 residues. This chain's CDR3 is CASSSRDSSTF. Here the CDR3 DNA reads TGTGCCAGTAGTTCTCGGGACTCGTCGACCTTT. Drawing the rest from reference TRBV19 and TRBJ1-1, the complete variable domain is DGGITQSPKYLFRKEGQNVTLSCEQNLNHDAMYWYRQDPGQGLRLIYYSQIVNDFQKGDIAEGYSVSREKKESFPLTVTSAQKNPTAFYLCASSSRDSSTFGQGTRLTVV.

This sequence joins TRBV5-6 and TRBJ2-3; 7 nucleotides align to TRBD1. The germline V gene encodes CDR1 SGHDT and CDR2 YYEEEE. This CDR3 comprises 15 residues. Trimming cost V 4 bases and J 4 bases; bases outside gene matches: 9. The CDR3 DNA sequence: TGTGCCAGCAGCCGCTTTCACGACAGGGCAGATACGCAGTATTTT. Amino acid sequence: CASSRFHDRADTQYF.

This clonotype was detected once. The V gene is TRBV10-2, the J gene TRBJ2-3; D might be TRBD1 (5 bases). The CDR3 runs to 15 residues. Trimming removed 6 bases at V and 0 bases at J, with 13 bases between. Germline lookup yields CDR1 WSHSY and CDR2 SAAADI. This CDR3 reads CASRDYRLSTDTQYF. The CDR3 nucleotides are TGCGCCAGCAGAGATTACAGGCTTAGCACAGATACGCAGTATTTT.

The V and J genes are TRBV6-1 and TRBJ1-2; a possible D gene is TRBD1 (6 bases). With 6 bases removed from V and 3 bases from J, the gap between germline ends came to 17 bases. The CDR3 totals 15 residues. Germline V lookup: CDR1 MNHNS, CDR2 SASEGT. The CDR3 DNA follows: TGTGCCAGCAGCTCTAGGCCGGGGGGCGACTATGGCTACACCTTC. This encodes CASSSRPGGDYGYTF.

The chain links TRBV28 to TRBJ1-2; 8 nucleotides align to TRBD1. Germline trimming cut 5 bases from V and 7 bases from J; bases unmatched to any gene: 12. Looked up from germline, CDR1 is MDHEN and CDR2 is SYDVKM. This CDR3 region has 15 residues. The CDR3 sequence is CASSLQPTGAVGYTF. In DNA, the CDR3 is TGTGCCAGCAGTCTACAACCGACAGGGGCGGTTGGCTACACCTTC.

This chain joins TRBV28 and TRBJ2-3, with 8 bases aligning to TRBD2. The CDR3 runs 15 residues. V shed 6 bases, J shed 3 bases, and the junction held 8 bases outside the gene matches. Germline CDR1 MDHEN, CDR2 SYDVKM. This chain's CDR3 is CASRISGSWTDTQYF. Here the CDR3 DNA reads TGTGCCAGCAGAATAAGCGGGAGTTGGACAGATACGCAGTATTTT.

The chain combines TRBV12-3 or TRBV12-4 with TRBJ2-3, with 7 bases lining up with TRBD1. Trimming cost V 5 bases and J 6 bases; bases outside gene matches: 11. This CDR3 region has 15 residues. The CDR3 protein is CASSTEGRGMDTQYF. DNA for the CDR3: TGTGCCAGCAGTACCGAGGGCAGGGGGATGGATACGCAGTATTTT.

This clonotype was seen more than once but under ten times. The CDR3 sequence is CASSPTVRGAYNEQFF. CDR3 nucleotides: TGTGCCAGCAGCCCGACTGTGCGGGGAGCCTACAATGAGCAGTTCTTC. The chain has TRBV28 and TRBJ2-1, with D possibly being TRBD2 (6 bases). The CDR3 sequence is 16 residues long. The germline V gene encodes CDR1 MDHEN and CDR2 SYDVKM. V dropped 6 bases and J dropped 2 bases, with 17 bases sitting between them.

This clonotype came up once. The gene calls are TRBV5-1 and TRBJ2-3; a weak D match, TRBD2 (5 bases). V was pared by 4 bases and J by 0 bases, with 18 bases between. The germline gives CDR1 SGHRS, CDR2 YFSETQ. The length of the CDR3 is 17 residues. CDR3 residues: CASSQTVGRGSTDTQYF. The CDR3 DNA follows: TGCGCCAGCAGCCAAACTGTCGGACGGGGTAGCACAGATACGCAGTATTTT.

DNA for the CDR3: TGTGCCAACGGCAGAGGGGGCTTCGACACCGGGGAGCTGTTTTTT. This gives the protein CANGRGGFDTGELFF. This chain uses TRBV10-3 with TRBJ2-2; TRBD1 matches at 7 bases. Germline CDR1 reads ENHRY; CDR2 reads SYGVKD. The J segment lost 3 bases and the V segment lost 10 bases, leaving 11 bases of the junction unmatched. This CDR3 is built from 15 residues.

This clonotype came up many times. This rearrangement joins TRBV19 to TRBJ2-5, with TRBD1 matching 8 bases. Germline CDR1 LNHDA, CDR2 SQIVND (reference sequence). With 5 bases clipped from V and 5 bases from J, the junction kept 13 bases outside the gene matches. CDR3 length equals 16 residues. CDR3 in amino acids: CASSSRPTGARETQYF. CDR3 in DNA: TGTGCCAGTAGTTCACGCCCGACAGGGGCGAGGGAGACCCAGTACTTC.

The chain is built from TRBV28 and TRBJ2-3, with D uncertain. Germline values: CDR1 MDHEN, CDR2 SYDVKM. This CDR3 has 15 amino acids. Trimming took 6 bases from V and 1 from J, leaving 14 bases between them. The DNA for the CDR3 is TGTGCCAGCAGAGACCTGGACGGGCGCACAGATACGCAGTATTTT. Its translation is CASRDLDGRTDTQYF.

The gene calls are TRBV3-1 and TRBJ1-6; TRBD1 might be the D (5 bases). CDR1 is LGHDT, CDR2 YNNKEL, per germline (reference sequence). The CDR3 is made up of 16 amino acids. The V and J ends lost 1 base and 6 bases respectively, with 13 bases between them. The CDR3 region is CASSQGAGLTNSPLHF. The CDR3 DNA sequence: TGTGCCAGCAGCCAAGGAGCGGGACTGACTAATTCACCCCTCCACTTT.

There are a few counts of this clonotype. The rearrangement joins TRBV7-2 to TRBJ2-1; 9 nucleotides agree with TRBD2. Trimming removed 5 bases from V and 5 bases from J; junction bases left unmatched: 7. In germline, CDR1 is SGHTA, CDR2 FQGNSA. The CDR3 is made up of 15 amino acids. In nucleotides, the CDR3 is TGTGCCAGCAGCATTAGCGGGAGAGCGGACAATGAGCAGTTCTTC. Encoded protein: CASSISGRADNEQFF.

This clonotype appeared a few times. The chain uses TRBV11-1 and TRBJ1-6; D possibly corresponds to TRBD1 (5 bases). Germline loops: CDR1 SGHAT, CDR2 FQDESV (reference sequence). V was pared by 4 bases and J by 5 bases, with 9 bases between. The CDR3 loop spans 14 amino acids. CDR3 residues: CASSYRDDNSPLHF. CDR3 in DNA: TGTGCCAGCAGCTACCGGGACGATAATTCACCCCTCCACTTT.

In nucleotides, the CDR3 is TGTGCCAGCAGGGGCCTGGACAGGGGTTGGGAGACCCAGTACTTC. Its protein product is CASRGLDRGWETQYF. This chain uses TRBV6-5 with TRBJ2-5, with 9 nucleotides matching TRBD1. Germline V gene data show CDR1 as MNHEY and CDR2 as SVGAGI. The V and J ends lost 6 bases and 5 bases, in that order; junction bases with no gene match: 10. This CDR3 is 15 amino acids long.

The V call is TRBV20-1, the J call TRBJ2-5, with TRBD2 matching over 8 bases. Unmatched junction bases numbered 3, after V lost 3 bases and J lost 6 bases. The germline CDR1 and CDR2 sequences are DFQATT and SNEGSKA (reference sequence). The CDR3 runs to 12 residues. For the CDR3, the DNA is TGCAGTGCTAGTAGCGGGACAAAGACCCAGTACTTC. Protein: CSASSGTKTQYF.

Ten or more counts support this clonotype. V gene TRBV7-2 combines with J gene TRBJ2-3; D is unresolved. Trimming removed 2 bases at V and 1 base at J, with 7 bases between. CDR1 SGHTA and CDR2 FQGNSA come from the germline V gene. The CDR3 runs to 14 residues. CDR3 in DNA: TGTGCCAGCAGCTTAATGGGCCGCACAGATACGCAGTATTTT. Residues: CASSLMGRTDTQYF. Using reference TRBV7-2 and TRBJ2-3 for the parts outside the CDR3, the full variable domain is GAGVSQSPSNKVTEKGKDVELRCDPISGHTALYWYRQSLGQGLEFLIYFQGNSAPDKSGLPSDRFSAERTGGSVSTLTIQRTQQEDSAVYLCASSLMGRTDTQYFGPGTRLTVL.